Shown below are 7 T cell receptor beta chains from a single sample sequenced in a study of blood T cell repertoires in COVID-19. TCRdb's table, derived via immunoSEQ multiplex PCR, lists solely in-frame clones and lacks some. Of over 120,000 clones in the sample, 84% were seen once. The sample consisted of peripheral blood. These receptors all stem from a man between 60 and 75 years old with active or convalescent COVID-19.

This clone was detected only once. The chain recombines TRBV30 with TRBJ1-5, with unresolved D. Germline V gene sequence: CDR1 GTSNPN, CDR2 SVGIG (reference sequence). The CDR3 length is 13 residues. V gave up 2 bases and J gave up 3 bases, with 8 bases separating them. CDR3 in amino acids: CAWSRGINQPQHF. The CDR3 DNA sequence: TGTGCCTGGAGTCGGGGTATCAATCAGCCCCAGCATTTT.

The V gene is TRBV6-5, the J gene TRBJ2-2; D call uncertain. The CDR3 length is 13 residues. V lost 6 bases and J lost 4, with 9 bases in between. Germline V gene sequence: CDR1 MNHEY, CDR2 SVGAGI. The CDR3 nucleotides are TGTGCCAGCAGCCCCCCAGTCACCGGGGAGCTGTTTTTT. This translates into CASSPPVTGELFF.

The V call is TRBV19, the J call TRBJ2-7; perhaps TRBD1 as D (6 bases). CDR3 length equals 14 residues. Germline V gene data show CDR1 as LNHDA and CDR2 as SQIVND (reference sequence). V was cut by 6 bases and J by 6 bases, with 18 bases left in between. Here the CDR3 reads CASSPPHRVGEQYF. CDR3 sequence (DNA): TGTGCCAGTAGCCCCCCACACAGGGTTGGCGAGCAGTACTTC. Combining the CDR3 with reference TRBV19 and TRBJ2-7 gives the whole variable domain DGGITQSPKYLFRKEGQNVTLSCEQNLNHDAMYWYRQDPGQGLRLIYYSQIVNDFQKGDIAEGYSVSREKKESFPLTVTSAQKNPTAFYLCASSPPHRVGEQYFGPGTRLTVT.

J is TRBJ1-2 and V is TRBV11-3; no definite D call. Germline V gene sequence: CDR1 SGHNT, CDR2 YENEEA. The CDR3 runs 14 residues. The V end was cut by 0 bases, the J end by 8 bases, with 13 bases between. The CDR3 region has the DNA TGTGCCAGCAGCTTAGATGGCCGATACAAAGGCTACACCTTC. It specifies CASSLDGRYKGYTF.

In regard to this clone: At one boundary the junction diverges from the germline segment, which might be a read error. The rearrangement uses TRBV12-5 and TRBJ2-7; TRBD1 is a possible D gene (5 bases). The CDR3 consists of 11 residues. CDR1 is LGHNT, CDR2 FRNRAP, per germline. For the CDR3, the DNA is TGTGCTAGTGGTTTGGTCCACAGGACCGTTTTC. Translation gives CASGLVHRTVF.

The rearrangement uses TRBV27 and TRBJ2-1; 8 bases are a match to TRBD2. Germline-derived CDR1 and CDR2 are MNHEY and SMNVEV (reference sequence). The CDR3 spans 15 residues. V gave up 3 bases and J gave up 7 bases; unmatched junction bases: 8. The CDR3 bases are TGTGCCAGCAGTTTTCCGGGACTAGGTTTTAATGAGCAGTTCTTC. Protein sequence: CASSFPGLGFNEQFF.

This clone was counted a single time. The chain has TRBV27 and TRBJ1-2, with D possibly TRBD1 on 5 matching bases. The CDR3 spans 16 residues. Germline CDR1 is MNHEY and CDR2 is SMNVEV (reference sequence). V was pared by 7 bases and J by 4 bases, with 22 bases between. In DNA form, the CDR3 reads TGTGCCAGCACGGGGGTTCCGTTCGTCAGTGTCTATGGCTACACCTTC. Its protein is CASTGVPFVSVYGYTF.